These 10 T cell receptor beta chains came from one sample sequenced in a study of blood T cell repertoires in COVID-19. Assay used: immunoSEQ multiplex PCR; TCRdb lists only in-frame clones, some missing. The table lists 180,000 or so clones, around nine tenths of them singletons, with approximately 0.8% in the top ten. Sequencing was performed on PBMCs or T cells enriched from blood (not recorded which). These TCRs come from a woman under 30 who had recovered from COVID-19.

This chain joins TRBV4-3 and TRBJ2-1; no reliable D call. The length of the CDR3 is 19 residues. The germline CDR1 and CDR2 sequences are LGHNA and YSLEER. V gave up 0 bases and J gave up 1 base, with 19 bases separating them. CDR3 region: CASSQDRRPSPSSYNEQFF. As DNA, the CDR3 is TGCGCCAGCAGCCAAGATCGGAGACCCTCACCCTCATCCTACAATGAGCAGTTCTTC.

This sequence joins TRBV5-1 and TRBJ1-2; 9 positions match TRBD1. This CDR3 comprises 15 residues. V lost 3 bases to trimming and J lost 1 base; unmatched junction nucleotides: 4. CDR1 is SGHRS, CDR2 YFSETQ, per germline. The CDR3 coding sequence is TGCGCCAGCAGCTGGGGGGACAGGGATAACTATGGCTACACCTTC. Translated, it gives CASSWGDRDNYGYTF.

The chain recombines TRBV5-6 with TRBJ1-6; the match to TRBD1 covers 7 bases. In germline, CDR1 is SGHDT, CDR2 YYEEEE. With V trimmed by 4 bases and J by 0 bases, 4 bases remained unmatched. This CDR3 is 16 amino acids long. CDR3 loop: CASSGTARSYNSPLHF. For the CDR3, the DNA is TGTGCCAGCAGCGGGACAGCTCGCTCCTATAATTCACCCCTCCACTTT.

This chain uses TRBV24-1 with TRBJ1-5, with TRBD1 matching 9 bases. The CDR3 runs 24 residues. With V trimmed by 4 bases and J by 1 base, 28 bases remained unmatched. Looked up from germline, CDR1 is KGHDR and CDR2 is SFDVKD. CDR3 DNA sequence: TGTGCCACCAGTGACGGCCGGGGACAGGGATCGCTTCTGGGGGTCGATGGAAGCAATCAGCCCCAGCATTTT. Amino acid sequence: CATSDGRGQGSLLGVDGSNQPQHF.

The chain combines TRBV27 with TRBJ2-1; D not resolved. This CDR3 is 17 amino acids long. Germline CDR1 and CDR2: MNHEY and SMNVEV (reference sequence). V dropped 2 bases and J dropped 4 bases, with 18 bases sitting between them. The CDR3 nucleotides read TGTGCCAGCAGTTTAATAACCTTCGGCGGAGCGTACAATGAGCAGTTCTTC. Its protein product is CASSLITFGGAYNEQFF.

The rearrangement links TRBV12-3 or TRBV12-4 to TRBJ2-3, with 7 bases aligning to TRBD2. The length of the CDR3 is 12 residues. Germline trimming cut 8 bases from V and 3 bases from J; bases unmatched to any gene: 2. CDR3 in DNA: TGTGCCAGCGAGCGGGGAACAGATACGCAGTATTTT. It codes for CASERGTDTQYF.

The chain links TRBV5-4 to TRBJ2-1; D is undetermined. V was clipped by 1 base and J by 10 bases, with 9 bases between them. Germline assignment: CDR1 SGHNT and CDR2 YYREEE (reference sequence). The CDR3 runs 12 residues. The CDR3 bases are TGTGCCAGCAGCTTGCTGTCGACAGAGCAGTTCTTC. Its protein is CASSLLSTEQFF.

This sequence joins TRBV5-1 and TRBJ2-7, with TRBD1 matching over 10 bases. V trimming: 3 bases; J trimming: 5 bases; junction bases outside the gene matches: 2. This CDR3 region has 13 residues. Germline V gene lookup returns CDR1 SGHRS and CDR2 YFSETQ. The CDR3 sequence is CASSWGQGNEQYF. CDR3 coding DNA: TGCGCCAGCAGCTGGGGACAGGGGAACGAGCAGTACTTC.

The J gene is TRBJ2-3, the V gene TRBV27; TRBD2 matches at 15 bases. V was pared by 4 bases and J by 0 bases, with 8 bases of the junction left unmatched. This CDR3 has 19 residues. The germline gives CDR1 MNHEY, CDR2 SMNVEV (reference sequence). This CDR3 reads CASSSTAGTSGRSTDTQYF. For the CDR3, the DNA is TGTGCCAGCAGTTCTACCGCAGGGACTAGCGGGAGGAGCACAGATACGCAGTATTTT.

The chain is built from TRBV7-6 and TRBJ2-2; 9 positions match TRBD2. From germline, CDR1 is SGHVS and CDR2 FNYEAQ. With 5 bases clipped from V and 5 bases from J, the junction kept 3 bases outside the gene matches. CDR3 size: 14 residues. The CDR3: CASSRAGGTGELFF. In nucleotides, the CDR3 is TGTGCCAGCAGCCGGGCGGGAGGGACCGGGGAGCTGTTTTTT. Based on the CDR3 plus reference TRBV7-6 and TRBJ2-2, the full variable domain is GAGVSQSPRYKVTKRGQDVALRCDPISGHVSLYWYRQALGQGPEFLTYFNYEAQQDKSGLPNDRFSAERPEGSISTLTIQRTEQRDSAMYRCASSRAGGTGELFFGEGSRLTVL.